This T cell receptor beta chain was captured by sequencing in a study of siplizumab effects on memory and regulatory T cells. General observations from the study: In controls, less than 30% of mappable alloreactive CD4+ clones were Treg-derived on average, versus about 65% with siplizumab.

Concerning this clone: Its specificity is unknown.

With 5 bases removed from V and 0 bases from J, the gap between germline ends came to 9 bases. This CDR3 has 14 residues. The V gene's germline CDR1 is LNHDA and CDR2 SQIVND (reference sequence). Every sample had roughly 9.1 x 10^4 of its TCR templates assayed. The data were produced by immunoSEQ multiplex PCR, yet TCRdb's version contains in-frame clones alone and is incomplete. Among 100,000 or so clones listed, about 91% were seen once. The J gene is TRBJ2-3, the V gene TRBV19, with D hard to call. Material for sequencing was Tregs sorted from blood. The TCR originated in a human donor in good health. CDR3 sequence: CASSVLPSTDTQYF. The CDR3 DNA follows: TGTGCCAGTAGTGTCCTACCTAGCACAGATACGCAGTATTTT.